This is a list of T cell receptor beta chains from one sample in a study of shared clonotypes between healthy human individuals. The method was immunoSEQ multiplex PCR; TCRdb's version includes in-frame clones alone and lacks a portion of them. The sample contains 2.3 million or so clones, 85% to 95% of which appear only once. The sample taken for sequencing was naive CD4+ T cells from PBMCs. All receptors derive from a man aged 18 to 29 in good health. Some clones in this sample may be carry-over from other donors' samples. Each CDR3 is given with its conserved first and last residue. Fields, in order: clone size, D gene, V gene, J gene, CDR3 DNA, CDR3 protein. D genes are given only for firm matches. Where a row states a size, it is once, few, many or the class of an expanded clone; other rows omit it.

.	TRBD1	TRBV29-1	TRBJ1-2	TGCAGCGGAACACAGGGGTATGGCTACACCTTC	CSGTQGYGYTF
.	TRBD2	TRBV18	TRBJ2-5	TGTGCCAGCTCATTAGCAGGGACTAGACAAGAGACCCAGTACTTC	CASSLAGTRQETQYF
.	TRBD1	TRBV27	TRBJ2-3	TGTGCCAGCAGTCCCCTCGGGACAGGCACAGATACGCAGTATTTT	CASSPLGTGTDTQYF
.	TRBD2	TRBV30	TRBJ2-3	TGTGCCTTGGGACTAGCGGGTTCCACAGATACGCAGTATTTT	CALGLAGSTDTQYF
few	.	TRBV7-2	TRBJ1-5	TGTGCCAGCAGCTTATATCGGCAGCCCCAGCATTTT	CASSLYRQPQHF
.	.	TRBV28	TRBJ2-7	TGTGCCAGCACCCCGTCGGCGGGACCGGCCTACGAGCAGTACTTC	CASTPSAGPAYEQYF
.	.	TRBV6-5	TRBJ1-2	TGTGCCAGCAGTTACAGTTACGGCGAGGGAGGCTACACCTTC	CASSYSYGEGGYTF
.	TRBD1	TRBV7-2	TRBJ2-5	TGTGCCAGCAGCCATGGAGGACAGGGGGCGAGAGAGACCCAGTACTTC	CASSHGGQGARETQYF
.	TRBD2	TRBV11-2	TRBJ2-3	TGTGCCAGCAGCCCAATAGCGGGAGGGACAGATACGCAGTATTTT	CASSPIAGGTDTQYF
.	.	TRBV25-1	TRBJ1-3	TGTGCCAGCAGTGAAGAGTCAGGTCGGGACACCATATATTTT	CASSEESGRDTIYF
.	.	TRBV18	TRBJ1-2	TGTGCCAGCTCACCAAGGGACACCTACTATGGCTACACCTTC	CASSPRDTYYGYTF
.	TRBD1	TRBV5-5	TRBJ1-4	TGTGCCAGCAGCTCCCACCCCTGGACAGGGGGGGATGAAAAACTGTTTTTT	CASSSHPWTGGDEKLFF
few	.	TRBV10-3	TRBJ1-5	TGTGCCATCAGTGGTGACACCAGAAATCAGCCCCAGCATTTT	CAISGDTRNQPQHF
.	.	TRBV4-2	TRBJ2-3	TGTGCCAGCAGCCAAGTCCCGGGCCTAAATACGCAGTATTTT	CASSQVPGLNTQYF
.	.	TRBV4-1	TRBJ1-5	TGCGCCAGCAGCCAAGAGAGCAATCAGCCCCAGCATTTT	CASSQESNQPQHF
.	TRBD1	TRBV7-9	TRBJ1-3	TGTGCCAGCAGGGTAAACAGGGGGCCTAGCTCTGGAAACACCATATATTTT	CASRVNRGPSSGNTIYF
.	.	TRBV28	TRBJ1-3	TGTGCCAGCATCCTCGGGGGCACTGGAAACACCATATATTTT	CASILGGTGNTIYF
.	.	TRBV7-6	TRBJ2-7	TGTGCCAGCAGCTTAGGTCGGGAGATCGACTCCTACGAGCAGTACTTC	CASSLGREIDSYEQYF
.	.	TRBV28	TRBJ2-2	TGTGCCAGCAGAGTTGCCGGGGAGCTGTTTTTT	CASRVAGELFF
few	TRBD1	TRBV28	TRBJ1-5	TGTGCCAGCAGTAGGGGACAGGGTGGTCAGCCCCAGCATTTT	CASSRGQGGQPQHF
.	.	TRBV19	TRBJ2-2	TGTGCCAGTAGGTTCGGGGCCGGGGAGCTGTTTTTT	CASRFGAGELFF
.	TRBD1	TRBV30	TRBJ1-1	TGTGCCTGGAGTGTTGTAGGGGGCCACACTGAAGCTTTCTTT	CAWSVVGGHTEAFF
.	TRBD2	TRBV7-2	TRBJ2-2	TGTGCCAGCAGCTTCGGACTAGCGGGAGGAGGGGAGCTGTTTTTT	CASSFGLAGGGELFF
.	.	TRBV6-6	TRBJ2-5	TGTGCCAGCAGTCGGGGGCGGGGGATCCAAGAGACCCAGTACTTC	CASSRGRGIQETQYF
.	.	TRBV5-6	TRBJ2-5	TGTGCCAGCAGCTGGGGCCAAGAGCAGTACTTC	CASSWGQEQYF
.	.	TRBV4-1	TRBJ2-1	TGCGCCAGCAGCCTCCTAGAGTCCTACAATGAGCAGTTCTTC	CASSLLESYNEQFF
few	TRBD1	TRBV29-1	TRBJ1-1	TGCAGCGTGGTTACAGGGGTGGGCACTGAAGCTTTCTTT	CSVVTGVGTEAFF
.	.	TRBV27	TRBJ2-4	TGTGCCAGCAACCCCAGTTCGCATCCGTTGTTTGAAAACATTCAGTACTTC	CASNPSSHPLFENIQYF
.	TRBD1	TRBV9	TRBJ2-3	TGTGCCAGCAGCCCGCGACAGGGTATGACAGATACGCAGTATTTT	CASSPRQGMTDTQYF
.	.	TRBV2	TRBJ2-1	TGTGCCAGCAGTGAAGGCGAGACGAAACACAATGAGCAGTTCTTC	CASSEGETKHNEQFF
.	TRBD1	TRBV18	TRBJ2-5	TGTGCCAGCTCACGGGGACAGGAACAAGAGACCCAGTACTTC	CASSRGQEQETQYF
.	.	TRBV7-6	TRBJ2-7	TGTGCCAGCACCCGAGGGGCCCCGGACGGCAAACAGCGGCAGTACTTC	CASTRGAPDGKQRQYF
.	.	TRBV30	TRBJ1-4	TGTGCCTGGAGTGTCAACAGGTGGACGGCTAATGAAAAACTGTTTTTT	CAWSVNRWTANEKLFF
.	.	TRBV18	TRBJ2-7	TGTGCCAGCTCACCACCCGCCCTTAGCGGCTACGAGCAGTACTTC	CASSPPALSGYEQYF
.	.	TRBV11-2	TRBJ2-7	TGTGCCAGCAGCTTAGATCCCGGATACGAGCAGTACTTC	CASSLDPGYEQYF
.	.	TRBV5-1	TRBJ2-3	TGCGCCAGCAGCTTGGTTACGGGCACAGATACGCAGTATTTT	CASSLVTGTDTQYF
.	.	TRBV15	TRBJ2-7	TGTGCCACCAGCCCCGGCCCCATCGCCCTTTTTCAGCAGTACTTC	CATSPGPIALFQQYF
.	TRBD1	TRBV29-1	TRBJ2-5	TGCAGCGTTGCGCCGACAGGGGGGTTTCAAGAGACCCAGTACTTC	CSVAPTGGFQETQYF
.	.	TRBV11-3	TRBJ1-2	TGTGCCAGCAGCTTATCCCCGCTCTATGGCTACACCTTC	CASSLSPLYGYTF
.	.	TRBV5-4	TRBJ1-1	TGTGCCAGCAGCTTGGGTCAGTCTCTTTTCAGCACTGAAGCTTTCTTT	CASSLGQSLFSTEAFF
.	.	TRBV10-3	TRBJ1-5	TGTGCCGCCAGGGGTGAAGGGAATCAGCCCCAGCATTTT	CAARGEGNQPQHF
once	.	TRBV28	TRBJ2-4	TGTGCCAGCAGTTTATCCGGACACCCAGGCAACATTCAGTACTTC	CASSLSGHPGNIQYF
few	.	TRBV21-1	TRBJ1-4	TGTGCCAGCAGCAAGGGTCGAAATGAAAAACTGTTTTTT	CASSKGRNEKLFF
.	.	TRBV30	TRBJ2-7	TGTGCCTGGAACCCCAAGAGGGCTACTGAGCAGTACTTC	CAWNPKRATEQYF
.	.	TRBV28	TRBJ2-2	TGTGCCAGCAGCCCAACCCTCCACGGGGAGCTGTTTTTT	CASSPTLHGELFF
.	TRBD1	TRBV6-5	TRBJ1-1	TGTGCCAGCAGCCCCCGGGACAGGGGGGTTGAAGCTTTCTTT	CASSPRDRGVEAFF
.	.	TRBV7-2	TRBJ2-7	TGTGCCAGCAGCTCAACGCTAGCGTCGTCGGAGCAGTACTTC	CASSSTLASSEQYF
.	.	TRBV20-1	TRBJ2-5	TGCAGTGCAGCGTCGGGGCGCGCCCAGTACTTC	CSAASGRAQYF
.	.	TRBV28	TRBJ2-1	TGTGCCAGCAGTTTTGCCGGGACACACAATGAGCAGTTCTTC	CASSFAGTHNEQFF
once	.	TRBV5-1	TRBJ1-2	TGCGCCAGCAGACCCCCCTCGGCAGGAGACTATGGCTACACCTTC	CASRPPSAGDYGYTF
once	.	TRBV11-2	TRBJ2-1	TGTGCCAGCAGCTTAAGTACCACTGGGGAGCAGTTCTTC	CASSLSTTGEQFF
.	.	TRBV10-2	TRBJ1-3	TGCGCCACCTATGAAGTTTACTCTGGAAACACCATATATTTT	CATYEVYSGNTIYF
.	.	TRBV7-3	TRBJ1-1	TGTGCCAGCAGCCCACTCGCAGGGATAGGCACTGAAGCTTTCTTT	CASSPLAGIGTEAFF
.	.	TRBV6-6	TRBJ2-5	TGTGCCAGCAGTTACGGTGTCTTAGAGCCCCAGTACTTC	CASSYGVLEPQYF
.	.	TRBV10-3	TRBJ1-5	TGTGCCATCGGGTGGGACCCAAATCAGCCCCAGCATTTT	CAIGWDPNQPQHF
.	.	TRBV18	TRBJ2-6	TGTGCCAGCTCACCAGTGAACAGGACCTCTGGGGCCAACGTCCTGACTTTC	CASSPVNRTSGANVLTF